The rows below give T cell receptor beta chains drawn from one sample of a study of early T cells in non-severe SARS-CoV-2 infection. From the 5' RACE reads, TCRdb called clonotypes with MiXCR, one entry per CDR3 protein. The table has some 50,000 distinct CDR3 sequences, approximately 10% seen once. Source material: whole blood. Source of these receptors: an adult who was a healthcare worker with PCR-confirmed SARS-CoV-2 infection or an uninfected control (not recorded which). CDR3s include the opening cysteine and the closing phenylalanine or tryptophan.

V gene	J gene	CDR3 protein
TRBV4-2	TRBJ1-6	CASSQLPGQASSPLHF
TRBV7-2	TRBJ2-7	CASSLALGAYEQYF
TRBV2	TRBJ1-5	CASSVTGGNQPQHF
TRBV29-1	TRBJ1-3	CSVEKAGVNGNTIYF
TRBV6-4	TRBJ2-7	CALASYEQYF
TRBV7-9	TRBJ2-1	CASSLAQGKYNEQFF
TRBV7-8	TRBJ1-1	CASSPWTGGNTEAFF
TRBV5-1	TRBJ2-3	CASSLVGLAEFTDTQYF
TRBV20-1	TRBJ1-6	CSAPQGESPLHF
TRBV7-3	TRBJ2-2	CASSPASYTGELFF
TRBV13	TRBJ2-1	CASSPPRGALYNEQFF
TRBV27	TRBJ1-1	CASSRRVNTEAFF
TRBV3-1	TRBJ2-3	CASSYYFTDTQYF
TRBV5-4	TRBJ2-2	CASSSGQGRYTGELFF
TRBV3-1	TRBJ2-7	CASSQVYEQYF
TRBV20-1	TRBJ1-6	CSARVKQANSPLHF
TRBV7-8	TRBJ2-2	CASSFVGGGDTGELFF
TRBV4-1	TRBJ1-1	CASISQGANTEAFF
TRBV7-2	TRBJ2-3	CASSFSEQDRADTQYF
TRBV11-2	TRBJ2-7	CASSLAGYEQYF
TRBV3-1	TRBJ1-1	CASSQVRVENTEAFF
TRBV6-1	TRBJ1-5	CASSEQQGTLFNQPQHF
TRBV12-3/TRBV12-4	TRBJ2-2	CASSGLDVDGELFF
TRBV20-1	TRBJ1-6	CSARPGISNSPLHF
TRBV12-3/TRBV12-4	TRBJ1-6	CASSHRPTLGSPLHF
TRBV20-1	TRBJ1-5	CSAGREINQPQHF
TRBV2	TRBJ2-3	CASSVSLAALTTDTQYF
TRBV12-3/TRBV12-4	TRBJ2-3	CASSFKGHTDTQYF
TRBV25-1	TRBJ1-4	CASSDRRGANEKLFF
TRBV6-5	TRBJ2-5	CASSFAGGQQETQYF
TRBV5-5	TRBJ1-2	CASSLGDSNYGYTF
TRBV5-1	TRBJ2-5	CASSLGQGQETQYF
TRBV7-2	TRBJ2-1	CASSPNVYDAEQFF
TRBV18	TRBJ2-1	CASSPFGRGDYNEQFF
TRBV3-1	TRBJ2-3	CASSPFPADTQYF
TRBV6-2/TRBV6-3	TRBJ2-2	CASSPFGTGGNTGELFF
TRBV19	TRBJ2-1	CASSPQRGPYNEQFF
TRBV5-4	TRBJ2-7	CASSAGRTTYEQYF
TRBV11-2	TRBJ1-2	CASSLRHPRFGYTF
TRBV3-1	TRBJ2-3	CASSQVNAPDTQYF
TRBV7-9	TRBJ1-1	CASSPGGLIEAFF
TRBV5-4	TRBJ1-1	CASSLPGQAQGTEAFF
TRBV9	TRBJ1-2	CASSVGPSEFGYTF
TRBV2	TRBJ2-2	CASSVQGDTGELFF
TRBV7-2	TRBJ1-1	CASSSTPHNTEAFF
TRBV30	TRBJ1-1	CAWSDRVDTEAFF
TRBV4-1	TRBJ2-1	CASSPGQRGLNEQFF
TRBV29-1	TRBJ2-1	CSVAPTGLSSYNEQFF
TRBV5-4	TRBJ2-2	CASTKQGAMTGELFF
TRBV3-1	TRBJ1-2	CASSPRTANYGYTF
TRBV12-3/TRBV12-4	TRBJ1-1	CASSPAGPAMTEAFF
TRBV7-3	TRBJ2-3	CASRPPGTDTQYF
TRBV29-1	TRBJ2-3	CSVQISTDTQYF
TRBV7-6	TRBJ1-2	CASSPLNYGYTF
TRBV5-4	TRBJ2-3	CASSSVPGLAGALSSTDTQYF